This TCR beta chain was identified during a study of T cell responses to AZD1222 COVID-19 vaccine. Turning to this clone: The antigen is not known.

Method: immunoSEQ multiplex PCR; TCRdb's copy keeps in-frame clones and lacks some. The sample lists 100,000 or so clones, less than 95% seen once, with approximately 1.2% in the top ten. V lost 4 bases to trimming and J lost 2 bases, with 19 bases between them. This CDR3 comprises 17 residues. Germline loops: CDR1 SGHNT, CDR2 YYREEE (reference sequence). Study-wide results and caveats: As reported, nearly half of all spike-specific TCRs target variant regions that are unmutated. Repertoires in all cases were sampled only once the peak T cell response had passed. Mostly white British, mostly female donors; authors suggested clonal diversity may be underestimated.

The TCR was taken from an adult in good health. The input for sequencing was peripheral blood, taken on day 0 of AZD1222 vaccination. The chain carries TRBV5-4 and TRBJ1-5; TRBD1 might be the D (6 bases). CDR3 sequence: CASSPEPGGGRNQPQHF. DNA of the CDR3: TGTGCCAGCAGCCCGGAGCCTGGTGGGGGGCGCAATCAGCCCCAGCATTTT. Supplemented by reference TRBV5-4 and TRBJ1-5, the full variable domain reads ETGVTQSPTHLIKTRGQQVTLRCSSQSGHNTVSWYQQALGQGPQFIFQYYREEENGRGNFPPRFSGLQFPNYSSELNVNALELDDSALYLCASSPEPGGGRNQPQHFGDGTRLSIL.